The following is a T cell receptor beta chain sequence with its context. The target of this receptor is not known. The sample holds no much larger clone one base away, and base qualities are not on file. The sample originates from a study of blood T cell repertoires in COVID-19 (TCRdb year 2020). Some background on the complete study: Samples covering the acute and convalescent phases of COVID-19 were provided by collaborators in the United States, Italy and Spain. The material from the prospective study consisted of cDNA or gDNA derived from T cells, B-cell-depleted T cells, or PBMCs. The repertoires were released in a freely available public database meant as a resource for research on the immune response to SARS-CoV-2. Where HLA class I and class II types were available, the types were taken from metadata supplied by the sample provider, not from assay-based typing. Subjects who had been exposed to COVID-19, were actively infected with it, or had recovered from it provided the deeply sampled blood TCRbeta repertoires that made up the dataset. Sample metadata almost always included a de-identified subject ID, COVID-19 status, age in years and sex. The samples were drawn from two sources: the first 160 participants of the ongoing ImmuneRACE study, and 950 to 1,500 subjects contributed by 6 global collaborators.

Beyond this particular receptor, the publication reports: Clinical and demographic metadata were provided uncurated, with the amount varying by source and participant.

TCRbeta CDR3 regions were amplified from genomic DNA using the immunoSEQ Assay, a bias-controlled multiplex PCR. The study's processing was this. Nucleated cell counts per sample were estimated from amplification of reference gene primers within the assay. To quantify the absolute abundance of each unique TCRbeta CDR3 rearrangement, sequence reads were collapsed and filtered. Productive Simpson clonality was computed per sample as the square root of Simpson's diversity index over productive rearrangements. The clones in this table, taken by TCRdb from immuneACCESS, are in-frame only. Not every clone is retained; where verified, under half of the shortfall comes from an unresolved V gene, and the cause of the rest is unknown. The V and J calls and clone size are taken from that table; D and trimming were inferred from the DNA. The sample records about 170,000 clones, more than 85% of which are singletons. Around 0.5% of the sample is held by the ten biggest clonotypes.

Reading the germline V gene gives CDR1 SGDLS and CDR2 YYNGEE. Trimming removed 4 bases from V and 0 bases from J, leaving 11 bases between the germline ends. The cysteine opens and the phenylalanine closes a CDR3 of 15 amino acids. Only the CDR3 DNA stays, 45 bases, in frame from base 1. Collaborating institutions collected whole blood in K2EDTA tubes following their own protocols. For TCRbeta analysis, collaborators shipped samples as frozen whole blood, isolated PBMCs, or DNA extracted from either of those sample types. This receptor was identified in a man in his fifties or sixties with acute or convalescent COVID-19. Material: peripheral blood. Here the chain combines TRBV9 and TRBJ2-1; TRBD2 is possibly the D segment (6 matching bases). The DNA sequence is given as TGTGCCAGCAGCACTCGGGGGAGCTCCTACAATGAGCAGTTCTTC. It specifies CASSTRGSSYNEQFF.